Listed below are T cell receptor beta chains from one sample, sequenced in a study of blood T cell repertoires in COVID-19. The repertoire was sequenced with immunoSEQ multiplex PCR; TCRdb's copy has only in-frame clones and lacks some. This sample yields about 51,000 clones, of which roughly 84% are seen a single time; 4% to 5% belongs to the top ten. The sequencing sample was made of peripheral blood. These receptors all stem from a man at least 80 years old with active COVID-19. The CDR3 runs from the conserved cysteine through the conserved F or W. The order of the fields is V gene, D gene, clone size, J gene, CDR3 DNA, CDR3 protein. D genes are given only for firm matches. Size is omitted from some rows. Given values are once, few, many or a class for expanded clones.

>TRBV6-2/TRBV6-3|TRBD2|-|TRBJ2-1
TGTGCCAGCAGTTACTCGCCCCTAGCGGGGATCTACAATGAGCAGTTCTTC
CASSYSPLAGIYNEQFF
>TRBV5-5|TRBD2|-|TRBJ2-3
TGTGCCAGCAGCTTCCAGGGACTAGCGGGAGTGGATACGCAGTATTTT
CASSFQGLAGVDTQYF
>TRBV18|TRBD1|once|TRBJ2-5
TGTGCCAGCTCATCCACAGGGGGCGGGGAGACCCAGTACTTC
CASSSTGGGETQYF
>TRBV14|TRBD1|-|TRBJ2-1
TGTGCCAGCAGCCAAGTGGGACAGCAGGGTGAGCAGTTCTTC
CASSQVGQQGEQFF
>TRBV6-2/TRBV6-3|TRBD1|-|TRBJ1-5
TGTGCCAGCAGTTACTCACAGGGGAGAAATCAGCCCCAGCATTTT
CASSYSQGRNQPQHF
>TRBV29-1|-|-|TRBJ1-2
TGCAGCGTCGGGGGGATCTATGGCTACACCTTC
CSVGGIYGYTF
>TRBV6-1|TRBD1|-|TRBJ1-2
TGTGCCAGCAGTGAAGCGCTTCGGGGACAGGGGGAACCTCACGAGGGCTACACCTTC
CASSEALRGQGEPHEGYTF
>TRBV12-3/TRBV12-4|-|-|TRBJ2-5
TGTGCCAGCAGCCGAGATAGTGGGACCCAGTACTTC
CASSRDSGTQYF
>TRBV14|TRBD1|-|TRBJ2-2
TGTGCCAGCAGCCCGCACAGGGGCACCGGGGAGCTGTTTTTT
CASSPHRGTGELFF
>TRBV27|TRBD1|-|TRBJ2-7
TGTGCCAGCAGTTTATTAAGGGGACAGGGGGCCTACGAGCAGTACTTC
CASSLLRGQGAYEQYF
>TRBV7-3|-|few|TRBJ2-7
TGTGCCAGCAGCTTGGAGTATGGCGAGCCGCAGTACTTC
CASSLEYGEPQYF
>TRBV9|TRBD2|few|TRBJ2-7
TGTGCCAGCAGCCAGGGACTAGCGGGAGCAGTAGACGAGCAGTACTTC
CASSQGLAGAVDEQYF
>TRBV9|-|-|TRBJ2-7
TGTGCCAGCAGCGTATCCCCGGGGGTTTACGAGCAGTACTTC
CASSVSPGVYEQYF
>TRBV7-3|-|-|TRBJ1-1
TGTGCCAGCAGCTTATCGGGGGGGAACACTGAAGCTTTCTTT
CASSLSGGNTEAFF
>TRBV6-5|-|-|TRBJ1-6
TGTGCCAGCAGTTACTCCGACAGAGGATCACCCCTCCACTTT
CASSYSDRGSPLHF
>TRBV19|-|-|TRBJ1-1
TGTGCCAGTATCCCGGCCCCGGCGGGTACTGAAGCTTTCTTT
CASIPAPAGTEAFF
>TRBV4-2|-|-|TRBJ2-1
TGTGCCAGCAGCCAACTACGGGAGTCCGAGCAGTTCTTC
CASSQLRESEQFF
>TRBV13|TRBD1|-|TRBJ2-5
TGTGCCAGCAGCCCAAGACAGGGGATCCAAGAGACCCAGTACTTC
CASSPRQGIQETQYF
>TRBV6-1|-|-|TRBJ1-6
TGTGCCAGCAGTGAAGGTGGTGGGCGAGGGATCTTTAATTCACCCCTCCACTTT
CASSEGGGRGIFNSPLHF
>TRBV7-3|TRBD1|-|TRBJ2-7
TGTGCCAGCAGCTTATTAGGGGACAGGGGGAGAACCTACGAGCAGTACTTC
CASSLLGDRGRTYEQYF
>TRBV30|TRBD1|-|TRBJ2-1
TGTGCCTGGGGTAAACAGGGGCCGAGTGAGCAGTTCTTC
CAWGKQGPSEQFF
>TRBV27|-|-|TRBJ1-4
TGTGCCAGCAGTTTACGACAGGCAACTAATGAAAAACTGTTTTTT
CASSLRQATNEKLFF
>TRBV18|TRBD2|-|TRBJ2-3
TGTGCCAGCTCACCACCAGCCCTGACTAGCGGGGGGTTCACAGATACGCAGTATTTT
CASSPPALTSGGFTDTQYF
>TRBV7-9|-|-|TRBJ1-3
TGTGCCACCGCATTCCCGAGCTCTGGAAACACCATATATTTT
CATAFPSSGNTIYF